The 25 T cell receptor beta chains below were found in one sample sequenced in a study of control samples from healthy donors and cancer patients. Measured with immunoSEQ multiplex PCR; TCRdb has only the in-frame clones, and not every one. The sample lists 400,000 to 450,000 clones; 90% were seen once. Source material: PBMCs. The receptors were gathered from a man in his forties with head and neck cancer.

This chain joins TRBV30 and TRBJ1-5; D ambiguous. CDR1 GTSNPN and CDR2 SVGIG come from the germline V gene (reference sequence). The CDR3 is 14 amino acids. V gave up 3 bases and J gave up 0 bases, with 9 bases separating them. Here the CDR3 DNA reads TGTGCCTGGAGACTACGAAATAGCAATCAGCCCCAGCATTTT. Translation: CAWRLRNSNQPQHF.

The J gene is TRBJ2-2, the V gene TRBV19, with no clear D. Trimming removed 5 bases at V and 0 bases at J, with 10 bases between. Germline loops: CDR1 LNHDA, CDR2 SQIVND (reference sequence). The CDR3 runs 15 residues. CDR3: CASSYGPSNTGELFF. CDR3 bases: TGTGCCAGTAGTTATGGACCTTCGAACACCGGGGAGCTGTTTTTT.

This chain joins TRBV7-3 and TRBJ1-1, with D uncertain. V shed 2 bases and J shed 1 base, with 8 bases lying between them. Germline CDR1 SGHTA, CDR2 FQGTGA. This CDR3 contains 14 residues. As DNA, the CDR3 is TGTGCCAGCAGCTTATACCCAGCGAACACTGAAGCTTTCTTT. It specifies CASSLYPANTEAFF.

The rearrangement links TRBV5-1 to TRBJ1-1, with D possibly matching TRBD1 (5 bases). Deletions cut 2 bases from V and 3 bases from J, with 11 bases between. Germline CDR1 and CDR2: SGHRS and YFSETQ. There are 14 residues in the CDR3. The CDR3 coding sequence is TGCGCCAGCAGCTTTACCGACAGCGACACTGAAGCTTTCTTT. Translated: CASSFTDSDTEAFF.

This clone was seen only once. The CDR3 DNA is TGTGCCAGCAGCCAAGGGGGACTAGCGGGCGGGGGTAGCACAGATACGCAGTATTTT. It specifies CASSQGGLAGGGSTDTQYF. The chain is built from TRBV4-2 and TRBJ2-3, with TRBD2 matching over 12 bases. Germline V lookup: CDR1 LGHNA, CDR2 YNFKEQ. CDR3 length: 19 residues. V lost 1 base and J lost 0; bases outside the gene matches: 8.

Comment on this clone: Other DNA sequences from this sample encode an identical CDR3 as well. This chain joins TRBV27 and TRBJ1-2; 8 nucleotides match TRBD1. Germline V gene sequence: CDR1 MNHEY, CDR2 SMNVEV (reference sequence). With V trimmed by 2 bases and J by 4 bases, 0 bases remained unmatched. The length of the CDR3 is 13 residues. CDR3 coding DNA: TGTGCCAGCAGTTTAGGGACAGGCTATGGCTACACCTTC. Translating it yields CASSLGTGYGYTF.

This clone was picked up a small number of times. The V and J genes are TRBV18 and TRBJ2-7; D gene uncertain. CDR3 length equals 13 residues. V gave up 3 bases and J gave up 1 base, with 7 bases separating them. CDR1 and CDR2 from the germline V gene are KGHSH and LQKENI. The chain's CDR3 is CASSPDSSYEQYF. For the CDR3, the DNA is TGTGCCAGCTCACCCGACTCATCCTACGAGCAGTACTTC.

V usage is TRBV6-6 and J usage is TRBJ1-2; TRBD1 agrees at 9 bases. CDR3 length equals 14 residues. V shed 2 bases and J 7 bases; nucleotides not matched to a gene: 5. Germline assignment: CDR1 MNHNY and CDR2 SVGAGI (reference sequence). CDR3 coding DNA: TGTGCCAGCAGTTACCTTACAGGGGGCAGTGGCTACACCTTC. This translates into CASSYLTGGSGYTF.

The sample holds one count of this clone. V usage is TRBV7-9 and J usage is TRBJ1-6; possibly TRBD1 for D (5 bases). Germline CDR1 is SEHNR and CDR2 is FQNEAQ (reference sequence). This CDR3 has 17 residues. V was clipped by 2 bases and J by 8 bases, with 19 bases between them. CDR3 region: CASSLTLLGRVDSPLHF. In DNA, the CDR3 is TGTGCCAGCAGCTTAACCCTGTTAGGCAGGGTGGATTCACCCCTCCACTTT.

CDR3 residues: CATSRDNRRVVEQYF. For the CDR3, the DNA is TGTGCCACCAGCAGAGATAATAGGAGGGTCGTCGAGCAGTACTTC. The chain couples TRBV15 to TRBJ2-7; possibly TRBD2 for D (6 bases). The germline V and J ends were trimmed by 0 bases and 6 bases, with 15 bases remaining between them. The CDR3 extends over 15 amino acids. CDR1 LNHNV and CDR2 YYDKDF come from the germline V gene (reference sequence). The whole variable domain, filled in from reference TRBV15 and TRBJ2-7, reads DAMVIQNPRYQVTQFGKPVTLSCSQTLNHNVMYWYQQKSSQAPKLLFHYYDKDFNNEADTPDNFQSRRPNTSFCFLDIRSPGLGDTAMYLCATSRDNRRVVEQYFGPGTRLTVT.

This clone was seen a single time. The chain employs TRBV7-8 and TRBJ2-7; weak D call: TRBD2 (6 bases). Trimming removed 0 bases from V and 0 bases from J, with 18 bases in between. Germline V CDR1 and CDR2: SGHVS, FQNEAQ. The CDR3 runs to 18 residues. CDR3 coding DNA: TGTGCCAGCAGCTTAGCAGCGGGTGTAAAGGAGATCTCCTACGAGCAGTACTTC. Translated, it gives CASSLAAGVKEISYEQYF. Combining the CDR3 with reference TRBV7-8 and TRBJ2-7 gives the whole variable domain GAGVSQSPRYKVAKRGQDVALRCDPISGHVSLFWYQQALGQGPEFLTYFQNEAQLDKSGLPSDRFFAERPEGSVSTLKIQRTQQEDSAVYLCASSLAAGVKEISYEQYFGPGTRLTVT.

V is TRBV12-5 and J is TRBJ1-5; D is undetermined. Germline CDR1 and CDR2: LGHNT and FRNRAP. The V and J ends lost 4 bases and 5 bases respectively, with 15 bases between them. CDR3 length equals 15 residues. The CDR3 protein is CASGWPYILYQPQHF. DNA for the CDR3: TGTGCTAGTGGTTGGCCCTACATCCTCTATCAGCCCCAGCATTTT.

This clone was seen once. This chain links TRBV6-5 with TRBJ2-3, with no clear D. The CDR3 runs 11 residues. V was cut by 5 bases and J by 4 bases, with 4 bases left in between. Germline CDR1 and CDR2: MNHEY and SVGAGI. The CDR3 DNA is TGTGCCAGCAGTAAGGCAGATACGCAGTATTTT. Protein: CASSKADTQYF.

This clone was seen once. This rearrangement joins TRBV7-9 to TRBJ1-1; D is possibly TRBD1 (5 bases). The CDR3 spans 13 residues. Germline CDR1 and CDR2: SEHNR and FQNEAQ (reference sequence). Deletions cut 3 bases from V and 9 bases from J, with 14 bases between. The CDR3 reads CASSFASREKAFF. CDR3 DNA sequence: TGTGCCAGCAGCTTCGCCTCCAGGGAGAAAGCTTTCTTT.

J is TRBJ1-5 and V is TRBV28; no reliable D call. Trimming pared 8 bases from V and 2 bases from J, leaving 10 bases between. The CDR3 runs to 13 residues. Germline V gene lookup returns CDR1 MDHEN and CDR2 SYDVKM. The CDR3 loop is CASLSFGNQPQHF. In DNA form, the CDR3 reads TGTGCCAGCTTGAGTTTTGGCAATCAGCCCCAGCATTTT.

The CDR3 region is CASSPRLVYLPFF. Here the CDR3 DNA reads TGTGCCAGTAGTCCCCGACTAGTCTATTTGCCGTTCTTC. This sequence joins TRBV19 and TRBJ2-1; D is possibly TRBD2 (6 bases). Germline assignment: CDR1 LNHDA and CDR2 SQIVND (reference sequence). This CDR3 comprises 13 residues. V gave up 5 bases and J gave up 15 bases, with 20 bases separating them. The variable domain in full, with the rest retrieved from reference TRBV19 and TRBJ2-1, is DGGITQSPKYLFRKEGQNVTLSCEQNLNHDAMYWYRQDPGQGLRLIYYSQIVNDFQKGDIAEGYSVSREKKESFPLTVTSAQKNPTAFYLCASSPRLVYLPFFGPGTRLTVL.

This clone was detected only a few times. This chain links TRBV5-4 with TRBJ1-1; the D is unclear. The germline CDR1 and CDR2 sequences are SGHNT and YYREEE (reference sequence). CDR3 length: 14 residues. V was clipped by 2 bases and J by 4 bases, with 12 bases between them. CDR3 DNA sequence: TGTGCCAGCAGCTTTTACGGCCATGGCACTGAAGCTTTCTTT. It translates to CASSFYGHGTEAFF.

The chain combines TRBV28 with TRBJ1-2; the D is unclear. Between the trimmed V and J ends, which lost 2 bases and 4 bases, there was a span of 5 bases. Per the germline V gene, CDR1 is MDHEN and CDR2 is SYDVKM. This CDR3 has 12 amino acids. The CDR3 DNA sequence: TGTGCCAGCAGTTTAGGTCGCTATGGCTACACCTTC. It yields the protein CASSLGRYGYTF.

This clone appeared a few times. CDR3 coding DNA: TGTGCCAGCAGTAGTAGCCGCCACTCTGGAAACACCATATATTTT. Its protein is CASSSSRHSGNTIYF. The chain links TRBV27 to TRBJ1-3; D is ambiguous. Germline V lookup: CDR1 MNHEY, CDR2 SMNVEV (reference sequence). This CDR3 is 15 amino acids long. The V end was cut by 5 bases, the J end by 0 bases, with 11 bases between.

The rearrangement joins TRBV28 to TRBJ2-7; the match to TRBD2 covers 11 bases. Germline V lookup: CDR1 MDHEN, CDR2 SYDVKM. This CDR3 has 15 residues. V gave up 2 bases and J gave up 2 bases; unmatched junction bases: 2. The CDR3 is CASSLRGLAAYEQYF. The CDR3 nucleotides are TGTGCCAGCAGTTTACGGGGACTAGCGGCCTACGAGCAGTACTTC. Supplemented by reference TRBV28 and TRBJ2-7, the full variable domain reads DVKVTQSSRYLVKRTGEKVFLECVQDMDHENMFWYRQDPGLGLRLIYFSYDVKMKEKGDIPEGYSVSREKKERFSLILESASTNQTSMYLCASSLRGLAAYEQYFGPGTRLTVT.

The J gene is TRBJ1-1, the V gene TRBV28; D gene ambiguous. Germline assignment: CDR1 MDHEN and CDR2 SYDVKM. Trimming took off 10 bases at V and 2 bases at J, with 8 bases between the two ends. The CDR3 has 11 amino acids. CDR3 in amino acids: CATRGNTEAFF. CDR3 nucleotide sequence: TGTGCCACCCGGGGTAACACTGAAGCTTTCTTT.

Concerning this clone: The sample carries other DNA sequences with the same CDR3. CDR3 residues: CASSPSGTGVYEQYF. The DNA of the CDR3 is TGTGCCAGCTCACCCTCCGGGACAGGGGTGTACGAGCAGTACTTC. The genes are TRBV18 and TRBJ2-7, with TRBD1 matching over 10 bases. CDR3 length: 15 residues. V was clipped by 3 bases and J by 4 bases; unmatched bases: 6. Germline V CDR1 and CDR2: KGHSH, LQKENI.

The chain carries TRBV19 and TRBJ2-5; D remains ambiguous. Per germline, CDR1 LNHDA and CDR2 SQIVND (reference sequence). The CDR3 contains 15 residues. V lost 1 base to trimming and J lost 2 bases, with 11 bases between them. CDR3 sequence: CASSIGRAGQETQYF. The CDR3 DNA follows: TGTGCCAGTAGTATAGGCCGGGCAGGACAAGAGACCCAGTACTTC.

The genes are TRBV14 and TRBJ2-1; D remains unclear. This CDR3 spans 15 amino acids. Per the germline V gene, CDR1 is SGHDN and CDR2 is FVKESK. V lost 3 bases to trimming and J lost 4 bases, with 13 bases between them. The DNA for the CDR3 is TGTGCCAGCAGCCAGCTTACAGCCTCATACAATGAGCAGTTCTTC. Residues: CASSQLTASYNEQFF.

This sequence joins TRBV28 and TRBJ2-2; D gene ambiguous. V dropped 10 bases and J dropped 1 base, with 7 bases sitting between them. The V gene's germline CDR1 is MDHEN and CDR2 SYDVKM. CDR3 length: 12 amino acids. The CDR3 DNA follows: TGTGCCACCAGAAGGAACACCGGGGAGCTGTTTTTT. It codes for CATRRNTGELFF.